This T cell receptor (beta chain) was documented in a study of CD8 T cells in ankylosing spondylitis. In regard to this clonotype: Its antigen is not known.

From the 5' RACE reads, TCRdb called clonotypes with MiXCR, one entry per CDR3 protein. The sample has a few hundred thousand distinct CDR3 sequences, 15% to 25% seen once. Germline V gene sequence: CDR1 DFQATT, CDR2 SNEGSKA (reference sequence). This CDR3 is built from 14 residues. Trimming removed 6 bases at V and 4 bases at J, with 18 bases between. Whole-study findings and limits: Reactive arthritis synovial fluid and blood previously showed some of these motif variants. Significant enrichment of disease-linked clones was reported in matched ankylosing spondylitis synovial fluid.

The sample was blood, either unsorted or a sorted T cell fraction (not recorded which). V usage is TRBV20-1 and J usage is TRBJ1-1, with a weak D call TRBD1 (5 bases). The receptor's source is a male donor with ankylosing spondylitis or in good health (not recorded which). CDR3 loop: CSATRGLPSTEAFF. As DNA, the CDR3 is TGCAGTGCCACAAGGGGCCTCCCGAGCACTGAAGCTTTCTTT.